This T cell receptor beta chain was identified during a study of T cell responses to AZD1222 COVID-19 vaccine. Study-level background: The study pooled second doses at about 4 or about 12 weeks. Study-wide results and caveats: Of the AZD1222 recipients, only 5 or 6 were seropositive at baseline. Recipients of two AZD1222 doses showed rising Spike-specific TCR breadth and depth. Every sample of the repertoires postdated the peak T cell response.

Profiling relied on immunoSEQ multiplex PCR, and the TCRdb table lists in-frame clones only, not all of them. The repertoire holds some 80,000 clones, with 85% to 95% as singletons. This clone showed up just once. Its cognate antigen is unknown. Unmatched junction bases numbered 6, after V lost 5 bases and J lost 4 bases. The germline V gene has CDR1 GTSNPN and CDR2 SVGIG (reference sequence). The CDR3 spans 15 residues. The TCR was taken from an adult in good health. The sequencing used peripheral blood, collected on day 0 of AZD1222 vaccination. The V gene is TRBV30, the J gene TRBJ2-3, with 13 bases lining up with TRBD2. The CDR3 reads CAWDNGLAGADTQYF. In nucleotides, the CDR3 is TGTGCCTGGGATAACGGACTAGCGGGGGCAGATACGCAGTATTTT.